These T cell receptor beta chains were read from a single sample in a study of shared clonotypes between healthy human individuals. Repertoires were generated with immunoSEQ multiplex PCR, while TCRdb's copy carries only in-frame clones and drops some. Counted here are hundreds of thousands of clones, roughly 80% occurring once; the ten biggest clones make up 9.5% to 15%. The source material was PBMCs. These receptors were collected from a woman aged 35 to 49 in good health. Some clones in this sample may be carry-over from other donors' samples. Each CDR3 is given with its conserved first and last residue. The order of the fields is V gene, clone size, CDR3 protein. Some rows mark clone size as missing; the rest say once, few, many or name a class of expanded clone.

v_call: TRBV30
clone_size: NA
cdr3_aa: CAWSQKQLEKLFF

v_call: TRBV7-9
clone_size: NA
cdr3_aa: CASSRLANEQFF

v_call: TRBV18
clone_size: NA
cdr3_aa: CASSPESGDGYEQYF

v_call: TRBV2
clone_size: few
cdr3_aa: CASSGAEAGGETQYF

v_call: TRBV21-1
clone_size: many
cdr3_aa: CASSSLDRGWNTEAFF

v_call: TRBV12-2
clone_size: NA
cdr3_aa: CASRFPGLAVTTTYNEQFF

v_call: TRBV9
clone_size: NA
cdr3_aa: CASSVAGRGAEQYF

v_call: TRBV7-9
clone_size: NA
cdr3_aa: CASSTPLSGRAEQYF

v_call: TRBV7-9
clone_size: NA
cdr3_aa: CASSQGTSGMKEQYF

v_call: TRBV7-2
clone_size: NA
cdr3_aa: CASSPFEGPYNEQFF

v_call: TRBV11-2
clone_size: NA
cdr3_aa: CASSSFGGTGELFF

v_call: TRBV14
clone_size: NA
cdr3_aa: CASSQTPVGTANEKLFF

v_call: TRBV5-1
clone_size: NA
cdr3_aa: CASSLLREQYF

v_call: TRBV6-6
clone_size: NA
cdr3_aa: CASNPDRGYGYTF

v_call: TRBV18
clone_size: few
cdr3_aa: CASSPAGNPDTQYF